This note documents a single T cell receptor (beta chain) sequence. Its specificity is not known. Memory CD4+ T cells were sorted as CD4+CD45RO+CD25- cells. Full-length variable regions came from constant-region reverse primers plus semi-nested Nested Universal Primer A PCR. A single record per CDR3 protein comes from TCRdb applying MiXCR to the 5' RACE reads. Of 5,000 to 7,000 distinct CDR3 sequences in the sample, around half were seen once. General study findings and limits: Tumor-infiltrating Treg TCR alpha and beta sequences overlapped most with tumor naive CD4+ T cells, then blood naive. The larger-cohort validation was restricted to a single TCR beta V-J rearrangement rather than whole repertoires.

Germline values: CDR1 SGHNT, CDR2 YENEEA. The CDR3 runs 14 residues. The V and J ends lost 1 base and 7 bases respectively, with 11 bases between them. This sequence joins TRBV11-3 and TRBJ2-1, with D perhaps TRBD1 or TRBD2 (6 bases each). The sample taken for sequencing was memory CD4+ T cells sorted from blood. Specified subset: memory CD4+ T cells, CD4+CD45RO+CD25-. This sequence was found in a female donor with breast cancer. This chain's CDR3 is CASSLAGAVNEQFF. The CDR3 DNA is TGTGCCAGCAGCTTAGCGGGGGCCGTTAATGAGCAGTTCTTC.